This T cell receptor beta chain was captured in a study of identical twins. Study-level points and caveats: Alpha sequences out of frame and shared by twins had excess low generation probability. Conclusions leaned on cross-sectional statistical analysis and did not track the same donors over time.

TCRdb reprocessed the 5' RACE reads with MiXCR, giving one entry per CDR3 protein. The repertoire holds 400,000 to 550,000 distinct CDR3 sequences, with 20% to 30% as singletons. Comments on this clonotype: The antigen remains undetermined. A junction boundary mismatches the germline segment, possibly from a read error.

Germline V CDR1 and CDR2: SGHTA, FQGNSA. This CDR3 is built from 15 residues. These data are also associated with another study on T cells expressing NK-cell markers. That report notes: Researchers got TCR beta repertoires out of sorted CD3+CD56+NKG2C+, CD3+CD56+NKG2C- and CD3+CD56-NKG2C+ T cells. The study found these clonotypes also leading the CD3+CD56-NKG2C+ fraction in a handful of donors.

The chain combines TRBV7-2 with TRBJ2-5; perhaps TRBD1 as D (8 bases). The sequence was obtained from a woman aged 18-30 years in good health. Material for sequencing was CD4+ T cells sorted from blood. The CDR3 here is CSSSPRQGRAETQYF. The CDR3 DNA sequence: TGTTCCAGCAGCCCGAGACAGGGGAGGGCAGAGACCCAGTACTTC.